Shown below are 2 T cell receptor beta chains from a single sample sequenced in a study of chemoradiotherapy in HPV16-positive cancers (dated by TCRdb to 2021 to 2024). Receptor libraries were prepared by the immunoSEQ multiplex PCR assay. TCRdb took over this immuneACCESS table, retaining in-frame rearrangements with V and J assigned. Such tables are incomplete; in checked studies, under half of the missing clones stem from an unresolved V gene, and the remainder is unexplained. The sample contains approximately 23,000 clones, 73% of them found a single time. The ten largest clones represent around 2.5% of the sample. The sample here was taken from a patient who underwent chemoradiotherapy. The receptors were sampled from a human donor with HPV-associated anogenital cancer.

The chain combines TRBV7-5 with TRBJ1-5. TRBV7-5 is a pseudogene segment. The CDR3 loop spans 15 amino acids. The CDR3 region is CVRSLIARQDQPQHF. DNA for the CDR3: TGTGTCAGAAGCTTAATAGCTAGGCAAGATCAGCCCCAGCATTTT.

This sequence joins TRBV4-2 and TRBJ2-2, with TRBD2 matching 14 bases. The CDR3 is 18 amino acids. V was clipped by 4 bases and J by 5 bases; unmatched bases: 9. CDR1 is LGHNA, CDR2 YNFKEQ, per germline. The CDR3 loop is CASSRTSGRQGGTGELFF. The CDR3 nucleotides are TGTGCCAGCAGCCGGACTAGCGGGAGGCAAGGGGGTACCGGGGAGCTGTTTTTT.